This T cell receptor beta chain was captured by sequencing in a study of cytomegalovirus exposure and HLA in healthy donors. General study results and limits: As a later analysis showed, a missense DCLRE1C variant was linked to trimming of TCR beta V- and J-genes. In a later analysis, a genetic analysis reported fewer productive-TCR N-insertions in an Asian-associated ancestry cluster than the cohort average.

There are 15 residues in the CDR3. Trimming took 0 bases from V and 2 from J; bases not matched to a gene: 2. Germline CDR1 ENHRY, CDR2 SYGVKD. Concerning this clone itself: The antigen is unknown.

The PCR was carried out with 60 Vbeta primers and 13 Jbeta primers. Libraries were prepared by immunoSEQ multiplex PCR; TCRdb keeps only in-frame clonotypes and omits some of them. The table records 170,000 or so clones, approximately 84% of them present only once. Material for sequencing was PBMCs. This sequence was found in a girl under 18 in good health and CMV-seropositive. This chain links TRBV10-3 with TRBJ2-7; 9 nucleotides agree with TRBD2. Here the CDR3 reads CAISESAGGPYEQYF. DNA of the CDR3: TGTGCCATCAGTGAGTCTGCGGGGGGGCCCTACGAGCAGTACTTC.